This TCR beta chain was obtained from a study of neoadjuvant anti-PD-1 for oral cavity cancer. Study overall: Patients without progression got a fourth dose around day 43.

This clone has more than one count but fewer than ten. From germline, CDR1 is MNHNS and CDR2 SASEGT. V was shortened by 2 bases and J by 1 base, with 8 bases between the two germline ends. The CDR3 is made up of 14 amino acids. The method was immunoSEQ multiplex PCR; TCRdb's version includes in-frame clones alone and lacks a portion of them. The table lists 15,000 to 20,000 clones, 69% of them singletons. The rearrangement links TRBV6-1 to TRBJ1-1; D is unclear. This TCR derives from a person aged 35 to 85 with oral cavity squamous cell carcinoma. Source: PBMCs, taken before nivolumab (anti-PD-1) treatment. CDR3 sequence: CASSERGGNTEAFF. CDR3 sequence (DNA): TGTGCCAGCAGTGAACGGGGAGGGAACACTGAAGCTTTCTTT.